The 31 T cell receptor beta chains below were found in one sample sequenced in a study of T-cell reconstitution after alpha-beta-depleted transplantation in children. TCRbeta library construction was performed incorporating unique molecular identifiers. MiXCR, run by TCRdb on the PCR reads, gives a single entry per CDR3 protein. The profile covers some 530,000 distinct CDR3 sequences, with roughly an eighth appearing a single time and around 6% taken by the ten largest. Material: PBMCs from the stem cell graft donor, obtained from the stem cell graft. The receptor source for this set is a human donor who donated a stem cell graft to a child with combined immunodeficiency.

The CDR3 region has the DNA TGTGCCACCTCACGGGGGACAGGGGGCCCCGGGGAGCTGTTTTTT. As protein: CATSRGTGGPGELFF. V is TRBV24-1 and J is TRBJ2-2; 12 nucleotides agree with TRBD1. Unmatched junction bases numbered 7, after V lost 9 bases and J lost 6 bases. The CDR3 length is 15 residues. Germline CDR1 and CDR2: KGHDR and SFDVKD.

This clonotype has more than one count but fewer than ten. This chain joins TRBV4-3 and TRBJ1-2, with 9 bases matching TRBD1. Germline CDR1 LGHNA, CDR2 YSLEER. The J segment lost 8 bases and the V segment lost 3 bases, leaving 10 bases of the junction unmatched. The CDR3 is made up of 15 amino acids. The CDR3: CASSQAFGDRVGYTF. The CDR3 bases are TGCGCCAGCAGCCAGGCGTTTGGGGACAGGGTCGGCTACACCTTC.

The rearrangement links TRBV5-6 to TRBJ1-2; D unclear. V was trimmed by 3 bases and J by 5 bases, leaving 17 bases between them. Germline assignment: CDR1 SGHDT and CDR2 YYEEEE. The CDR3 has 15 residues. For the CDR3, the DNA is TGTGCCAGCAGCTCCTTACGCGGCCGCCAGTATGGCTACACCTTC. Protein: CASSSLRGRQYGYTF.

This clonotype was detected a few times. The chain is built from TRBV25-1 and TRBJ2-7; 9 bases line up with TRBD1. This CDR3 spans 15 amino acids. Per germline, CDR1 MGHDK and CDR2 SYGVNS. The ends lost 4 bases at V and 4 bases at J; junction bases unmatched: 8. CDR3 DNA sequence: TGTGCCAGCAGTGGCCCGGGGACAGGGAGGTACGAGCAGTACTTC. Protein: CASSGPGTGRYEQYF.

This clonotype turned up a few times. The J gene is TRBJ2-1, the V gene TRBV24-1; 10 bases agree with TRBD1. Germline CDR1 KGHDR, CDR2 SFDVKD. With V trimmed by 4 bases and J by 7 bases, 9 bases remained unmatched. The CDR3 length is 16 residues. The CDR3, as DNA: TGTGCCACCAGTGACCCGGGACAGGGGCTTGTTAATGAGCAGTTCTTC. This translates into CATSDPGQGLVNEQFF.

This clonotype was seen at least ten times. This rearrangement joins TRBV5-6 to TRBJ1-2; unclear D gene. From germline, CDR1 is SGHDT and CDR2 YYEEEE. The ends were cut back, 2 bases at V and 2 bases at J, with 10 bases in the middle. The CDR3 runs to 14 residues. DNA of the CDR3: TGTGCCAGCAGCTTACCGGTCCTAAACTATGGCTACACCTTC. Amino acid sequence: CASSLPVLNYGYTF.

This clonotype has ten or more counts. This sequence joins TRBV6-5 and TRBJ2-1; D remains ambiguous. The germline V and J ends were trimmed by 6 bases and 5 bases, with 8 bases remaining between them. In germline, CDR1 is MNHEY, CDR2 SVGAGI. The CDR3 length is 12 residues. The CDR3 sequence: CASSRTNNEQFF. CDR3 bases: TGTGCCAGCAGCCGCACTAACAATGAGCAGTTCTTC.

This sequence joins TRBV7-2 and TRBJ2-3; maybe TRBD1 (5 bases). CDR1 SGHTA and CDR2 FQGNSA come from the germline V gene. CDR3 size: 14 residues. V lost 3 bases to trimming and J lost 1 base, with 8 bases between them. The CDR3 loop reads CASSFPTGTDTQYF. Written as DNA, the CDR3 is TGTGCCAGCAGCTTTCCGACAGGCACAGATACGCAGTATTTT. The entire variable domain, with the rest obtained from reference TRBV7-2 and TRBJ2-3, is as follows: GAGVSQSPSNKVTEKGKDVELRCDPISGHTALYWYRQSLGQGLEFLIYFQGNSAPDKSGLPSDRFSAERTGGSVSTLTIQRTQQEDSAVYLCASSFPTGTDTQYFGPGTRLTVL.

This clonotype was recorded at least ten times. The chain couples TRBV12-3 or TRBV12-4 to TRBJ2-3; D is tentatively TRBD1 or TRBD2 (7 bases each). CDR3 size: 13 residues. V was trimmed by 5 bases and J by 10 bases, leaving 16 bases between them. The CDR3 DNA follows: TGTGCCAGCAGTCTCGGGGAGGGGGCAGCGCAGTATTTT. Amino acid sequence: CASSLGEGAAQYF.

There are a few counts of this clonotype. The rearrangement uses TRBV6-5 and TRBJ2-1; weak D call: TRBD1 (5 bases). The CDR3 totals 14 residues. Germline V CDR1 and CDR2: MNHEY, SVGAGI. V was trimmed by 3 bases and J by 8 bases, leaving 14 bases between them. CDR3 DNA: TGTGCCAGCAGTTATCTCCTCGGCAGGGATGAGCAGTTCTTC. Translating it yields CASSYLLGRDEQFF.

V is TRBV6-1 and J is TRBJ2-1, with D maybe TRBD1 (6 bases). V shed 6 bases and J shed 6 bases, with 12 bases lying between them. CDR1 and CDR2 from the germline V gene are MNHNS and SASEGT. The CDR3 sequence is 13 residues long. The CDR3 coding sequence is TGTGCCAGCAGGGGGGCTACTCGCAATGAGCAGTTCTTC. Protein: CASRGATRNEQFF.

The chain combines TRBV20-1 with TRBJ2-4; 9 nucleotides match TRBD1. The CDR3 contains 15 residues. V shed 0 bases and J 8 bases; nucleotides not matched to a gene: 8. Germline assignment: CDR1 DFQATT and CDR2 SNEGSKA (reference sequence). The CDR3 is CSARDPGQGIHIQYF. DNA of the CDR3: TGCAGTGCTAGAGACCCCGGACAGGGGATTCACATTCAGTACTTC.

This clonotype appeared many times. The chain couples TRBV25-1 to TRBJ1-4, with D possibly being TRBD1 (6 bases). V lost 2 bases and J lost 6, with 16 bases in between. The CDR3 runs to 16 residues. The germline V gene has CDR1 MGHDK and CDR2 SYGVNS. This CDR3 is CASSERARDIDEKLFF. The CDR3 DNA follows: TGTGCCAGCAGTGAACGGGCGAGGGACATCGATGAAAAACTGTTTTTT.

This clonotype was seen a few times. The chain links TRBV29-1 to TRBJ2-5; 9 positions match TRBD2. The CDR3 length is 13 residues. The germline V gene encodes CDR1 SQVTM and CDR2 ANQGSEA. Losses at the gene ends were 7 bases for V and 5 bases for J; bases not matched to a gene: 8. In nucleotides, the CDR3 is TGCAGCGCTCAGCGGGGGGAGTCCGAGACCCAGTACTTC. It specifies CSAQRGESETQYF.

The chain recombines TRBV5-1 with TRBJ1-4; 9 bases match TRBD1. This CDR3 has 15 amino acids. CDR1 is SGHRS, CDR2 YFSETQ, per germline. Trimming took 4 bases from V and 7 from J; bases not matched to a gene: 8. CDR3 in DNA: TGCGCCAGCAGCACCGGACAGGGGAAGAGTGAAAAACTGTTTTTT. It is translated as CASSTGQGKSEKLFF.

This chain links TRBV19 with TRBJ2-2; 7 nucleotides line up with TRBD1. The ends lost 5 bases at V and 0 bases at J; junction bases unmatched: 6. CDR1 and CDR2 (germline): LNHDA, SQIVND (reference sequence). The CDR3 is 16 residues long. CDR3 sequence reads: CASSPMDRTNTGELFF. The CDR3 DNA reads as TGTGCCAGTAGTCCTATGGACAGGACGAACACCGGGGAGCTGTTTTTT.

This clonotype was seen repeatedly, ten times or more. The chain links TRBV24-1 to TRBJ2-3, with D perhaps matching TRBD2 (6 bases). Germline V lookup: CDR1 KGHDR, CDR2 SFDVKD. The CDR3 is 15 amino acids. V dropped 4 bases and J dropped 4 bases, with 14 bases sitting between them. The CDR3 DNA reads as TGTGCCACCAGTGAAGGGACTGGGATAGCAGATACGCAGTATTTT. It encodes CATSEGTGIADTQYF.

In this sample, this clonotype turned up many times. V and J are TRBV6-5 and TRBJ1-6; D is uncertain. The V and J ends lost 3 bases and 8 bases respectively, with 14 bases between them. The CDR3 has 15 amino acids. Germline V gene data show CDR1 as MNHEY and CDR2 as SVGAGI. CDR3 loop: CASSYLQALYSPLHF. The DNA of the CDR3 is TGTGCCAGCAGTTATTTGCAGGCTCTTTATTCACCCCTCCACTTT.

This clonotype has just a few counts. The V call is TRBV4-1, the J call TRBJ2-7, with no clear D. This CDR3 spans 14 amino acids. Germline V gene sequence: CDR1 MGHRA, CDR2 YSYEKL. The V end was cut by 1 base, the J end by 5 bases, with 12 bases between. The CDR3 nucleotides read TGCGCCAGCAGCCAAGCCTGGGGTAACCACGAGCAGTACTTC. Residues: CASSQAWGNHEQYF.

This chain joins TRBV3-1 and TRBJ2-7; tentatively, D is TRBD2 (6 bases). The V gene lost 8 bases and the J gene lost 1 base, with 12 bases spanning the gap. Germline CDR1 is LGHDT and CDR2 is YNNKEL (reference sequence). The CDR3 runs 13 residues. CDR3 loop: CASGLLASYEQYF. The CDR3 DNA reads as TGTGCCAGCGGACTACTAGCTTCCTACGAGCAGTACTTC.

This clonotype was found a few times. CDR3 DNA sequence: TGTGCCACCAGTGACTTTAACTACGAGCAGTACTTC. Amino acid sequence: CATSDFNYEQYF. This rearrangement joins TRBV24-1 to TRBJ2-7; D remains unclear. CDR3 size: 12 residues. Germline loops: CDR1 KGHDR, CDR2 SFDVKD. V lost 4 bases and J lost 3, with 6 bases in between.

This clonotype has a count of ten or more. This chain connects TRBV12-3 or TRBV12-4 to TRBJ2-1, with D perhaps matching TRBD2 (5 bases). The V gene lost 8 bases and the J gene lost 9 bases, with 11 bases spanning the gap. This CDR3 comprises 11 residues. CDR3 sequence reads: CASSQAGEQFF. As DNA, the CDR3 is TGTGCCAGCTCCCAGGCGGGTGAGCAGTTCTTC.

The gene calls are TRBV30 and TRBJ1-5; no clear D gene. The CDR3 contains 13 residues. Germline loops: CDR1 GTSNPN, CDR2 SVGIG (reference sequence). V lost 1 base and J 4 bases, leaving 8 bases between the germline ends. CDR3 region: CAWSGGRNQPQHF. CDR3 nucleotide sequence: TGTGCCTGGAGTGGCGGGAGGAATCAGCCCCAGCATTTT.

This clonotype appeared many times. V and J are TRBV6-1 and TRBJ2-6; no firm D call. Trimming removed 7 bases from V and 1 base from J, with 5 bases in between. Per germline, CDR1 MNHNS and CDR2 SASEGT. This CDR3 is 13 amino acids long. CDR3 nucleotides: TGTGCCAGCACCCCATCTGGGGCCAACGTCCTGACTTTC. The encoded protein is CASTPSGANVLTF.

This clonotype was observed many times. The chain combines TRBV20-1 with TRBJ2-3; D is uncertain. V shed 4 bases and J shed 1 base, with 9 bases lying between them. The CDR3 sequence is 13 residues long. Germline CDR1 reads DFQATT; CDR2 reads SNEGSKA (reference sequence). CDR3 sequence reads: CSATGLGTDTQYF. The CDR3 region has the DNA TGCAGTGCTACGGGCTTGGGCACAGATACGCAGTATTTT.

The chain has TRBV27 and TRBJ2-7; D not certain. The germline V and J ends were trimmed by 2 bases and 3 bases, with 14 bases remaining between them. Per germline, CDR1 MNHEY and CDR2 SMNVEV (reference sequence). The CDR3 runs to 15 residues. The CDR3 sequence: CASSLNTVWVYEQYF. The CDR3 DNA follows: TGTGCCAGCAGTTTAAACACTGTGTGGGTCTACGAGCAGTACTTC.

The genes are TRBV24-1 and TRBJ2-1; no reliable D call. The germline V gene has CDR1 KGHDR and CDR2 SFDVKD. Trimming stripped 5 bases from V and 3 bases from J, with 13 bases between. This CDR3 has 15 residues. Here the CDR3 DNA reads TGTGCCACCAGTGGGGAACCGTCGGTCTACAATGAGCAGTTCTTC. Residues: CATSGEPSVYNEQFF.

The CDR3 region is CASRGTPGELFF. The CDR3 nucleotides read TGTGCCAGCAGAGGAACCCCCGGGGAGCTGTTTTTT. The gene calls are TRBV9 and TRBJ2-2; the D is unclear. V lost 5 bases, J lost 6 bases, and 8 bases lay in between. The CDR3 has 12 residues. Looked up from germline, CDR1 is SGDLS and CDR2 is YYNGEE.

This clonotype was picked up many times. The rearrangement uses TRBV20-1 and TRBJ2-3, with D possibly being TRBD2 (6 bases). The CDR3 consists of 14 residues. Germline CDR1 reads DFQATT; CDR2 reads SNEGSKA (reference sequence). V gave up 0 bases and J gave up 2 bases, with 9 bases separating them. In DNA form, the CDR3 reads TGCAGTGCTAGAGATGGGACTCTCACAGATACGCAGTATTTT. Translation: CSARDGTLTDTQYF.

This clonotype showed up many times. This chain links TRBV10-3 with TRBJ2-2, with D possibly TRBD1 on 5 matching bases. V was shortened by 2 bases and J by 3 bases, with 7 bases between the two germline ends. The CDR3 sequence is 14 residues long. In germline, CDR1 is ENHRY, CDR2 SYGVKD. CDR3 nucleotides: TGTGCCATCAGTGAGGGGGCGGACACCGGGGAGCTGTTTTTT. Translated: CAISEGADTGELFF.

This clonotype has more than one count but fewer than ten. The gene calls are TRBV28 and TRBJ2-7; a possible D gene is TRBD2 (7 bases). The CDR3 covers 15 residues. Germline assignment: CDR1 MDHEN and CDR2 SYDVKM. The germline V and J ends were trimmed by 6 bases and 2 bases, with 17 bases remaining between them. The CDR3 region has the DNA TGTGCCAGCAGCCGATTCAGGGGAGGGCCCTACGAGCAGTACTTC. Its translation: CASSRFRGGPYEQYF.